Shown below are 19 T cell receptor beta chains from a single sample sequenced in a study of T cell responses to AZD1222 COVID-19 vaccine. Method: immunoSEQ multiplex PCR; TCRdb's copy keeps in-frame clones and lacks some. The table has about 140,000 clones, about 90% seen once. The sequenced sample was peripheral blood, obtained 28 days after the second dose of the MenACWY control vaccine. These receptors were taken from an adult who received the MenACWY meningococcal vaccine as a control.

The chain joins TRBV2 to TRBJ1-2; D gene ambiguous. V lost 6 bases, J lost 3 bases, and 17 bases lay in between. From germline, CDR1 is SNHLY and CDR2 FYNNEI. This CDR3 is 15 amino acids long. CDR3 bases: TGTGCCAGCAGGGAAACACGGGCTCCCCACTATGGCTACACCTTC. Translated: CASRETRAPHYGYTF.

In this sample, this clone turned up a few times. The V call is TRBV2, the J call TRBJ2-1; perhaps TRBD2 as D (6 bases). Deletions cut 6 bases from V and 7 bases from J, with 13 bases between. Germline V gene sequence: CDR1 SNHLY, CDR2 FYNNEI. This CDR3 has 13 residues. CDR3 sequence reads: CASREDGGNEQFF. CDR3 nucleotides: TGTGCCAGCAGGGAGGACGGGGGAAATGAGCAGTTCTTC.

The CDR3 reads CASSRPGGGSVDEQFF. DNA for the CDR3: TGTGCCAGCAGCCGCCCTGGGGGCGGGAGTGTCGATGAGCAGTTCTTC. V usage is TRBV7-8 and J usage is TRBJ2-1; TRBD2 is a possible D gene (7 bases). Trimming removed 5 bases from V and 8 bases from J, with 22 bases in between. The CDR3 has 16 residues. Per germline, CDR1 SGHVS and CDR2 FQNEAQ.

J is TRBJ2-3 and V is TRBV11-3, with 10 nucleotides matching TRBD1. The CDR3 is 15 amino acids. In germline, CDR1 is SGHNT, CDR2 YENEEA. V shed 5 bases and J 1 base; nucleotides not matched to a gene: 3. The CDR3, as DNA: TGTGCCAGCAGCCGAGGACAGGGGGGCACAGATACGCAGTATTTT. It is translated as CASSRGQGGTDTQYF.

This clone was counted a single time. The CDR3 bases are TGTGCCAGCAGTTATTTCAGACCGAGGAAGTACTTC. Its translation: CASSYFRPRKYF. V is TRBV6-5 and J is TRBJ2-7; D unclear. The CDR3 is 12 amino acids. Looked up from germline, CDR1 is MNHEY and CDR2 is SVGAGI. V dropped 3 bases and J dropped 11 bases, with 14 bases sitting between them.

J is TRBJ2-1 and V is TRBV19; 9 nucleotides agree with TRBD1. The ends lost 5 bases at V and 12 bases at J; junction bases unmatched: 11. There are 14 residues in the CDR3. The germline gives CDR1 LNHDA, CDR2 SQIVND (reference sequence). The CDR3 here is CASSGGTGILSQFF. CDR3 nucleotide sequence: TGTGCCAGTAGTGGGGGGACAGGGATTCTATCGCAGTTCTTC.

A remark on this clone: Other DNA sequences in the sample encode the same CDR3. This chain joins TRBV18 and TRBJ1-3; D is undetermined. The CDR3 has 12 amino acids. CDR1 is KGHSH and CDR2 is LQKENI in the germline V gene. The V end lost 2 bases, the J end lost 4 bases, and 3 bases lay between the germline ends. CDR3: CASSPEGNTIYF. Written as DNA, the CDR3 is TGTGCCAGCTCACCAGAGGGAAACACCATATATTTT.

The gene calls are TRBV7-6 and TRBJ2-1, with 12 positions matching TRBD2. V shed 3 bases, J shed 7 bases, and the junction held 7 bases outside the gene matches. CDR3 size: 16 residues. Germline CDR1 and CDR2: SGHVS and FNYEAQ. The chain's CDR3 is CASSFYPSGGANEQFF. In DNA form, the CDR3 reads TGTGCCAGCAGCTTTTACCCTAGCGGGGGGGCAAATGAGCAGTTCTTC.

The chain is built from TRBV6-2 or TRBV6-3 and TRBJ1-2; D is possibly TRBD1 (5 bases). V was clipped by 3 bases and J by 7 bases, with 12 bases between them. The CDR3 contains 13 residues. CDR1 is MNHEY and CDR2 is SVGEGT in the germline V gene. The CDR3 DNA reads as TGTGCCAGCAGTTATCAATCCGGGGCTGGCTACACCTTC. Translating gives CASSYQSGAGYTF.

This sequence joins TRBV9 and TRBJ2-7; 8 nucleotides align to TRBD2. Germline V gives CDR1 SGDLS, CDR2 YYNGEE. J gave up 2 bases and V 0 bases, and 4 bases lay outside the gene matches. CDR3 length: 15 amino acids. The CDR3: CASSVGEAGAYEQYF. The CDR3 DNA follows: TGTGCCAGCAGCGTAGGGGAAGCGGGGGCCTACGAGCAGTACTTC. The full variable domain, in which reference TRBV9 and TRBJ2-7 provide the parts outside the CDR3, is DSGVTQTPKHLITATGQRVTLRCSPRSGDLSVYWYQQSLDQGLQFLIQYYNGEERAKGNILERFSAQQFPDLHSELNLSSLELGDSALYFCASSVGEAGAYEQYFGPGTRLTVT.

The CDR3 DNA follows: TGTGCCAGCAGAAGCGGACCGATTGGTGCGCATGAGCAGTTCTTC. Translated, it gives CASRSGPIGAHEQFF. V is TRBV6-4 and J is TRBJ2-1, with D possibly TRBD2 on 5 matching bases. V was cut by 6 bases and J by 8 bases, with 20 bases left in between. This CDR3 has 15 residues. Germline CDR1 MRHNA, CDR2 SNTAGT.

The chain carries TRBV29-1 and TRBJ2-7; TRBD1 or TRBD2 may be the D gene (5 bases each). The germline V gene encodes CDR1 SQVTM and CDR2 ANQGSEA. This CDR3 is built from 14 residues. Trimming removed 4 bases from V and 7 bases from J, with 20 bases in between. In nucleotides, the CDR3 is TGCAGCGTTGGAGAGCCAGGGACGGGCTGGGAGCAGTACTTC. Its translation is CSVGEPGTGWEQYF.

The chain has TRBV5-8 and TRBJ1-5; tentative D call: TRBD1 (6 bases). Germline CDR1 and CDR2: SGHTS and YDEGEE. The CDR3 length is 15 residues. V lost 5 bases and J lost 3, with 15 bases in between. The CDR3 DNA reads TGTGCCAGCAGAACCCGCGGGACATCCAATCAGCCCCAGCATTTT. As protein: CASRTRGTSNQPQHF.

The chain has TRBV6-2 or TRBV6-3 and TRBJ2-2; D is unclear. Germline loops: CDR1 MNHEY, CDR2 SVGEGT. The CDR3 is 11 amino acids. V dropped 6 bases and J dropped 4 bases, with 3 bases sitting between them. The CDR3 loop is CASSPTGELFF. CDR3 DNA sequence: TGTGCCAGCAGCCCCACCGGGGAGCTGTTTTTT.

The CDR3 DNA sequence: TGTGCCAGCAGCTTGTCAGGGAGAGGAGAGACCCAGTACTTC. Translated, it gives CASSLSGRGETQYF. The chain carries TRBV7-9 and TRBJ2-5, with D perhaps given as TRBD1 or TRBD2 (5 bases each). Per germline, CDR1 SEHNR and CDR2 FQNEAQ (reference sequence). Between the trimmed V and J ends, which lost 3 bases and 4 bases, there was a span of 12 bases. This CDR3 has 14 residues. Based on the CDR3 plus reference TRBV7-9 and TRBJ2-5, the full variable domain is DTGVSQNPRHKITKRGQNVTFRCDPISEHNRLYWYRQTLGQGPEFLTYFQNEAQLEKSRLLSDRFSAERPKGSFSTLEIQRTEQGDSAMYLCASSLSGRGETQYFGPGTRLLVL.

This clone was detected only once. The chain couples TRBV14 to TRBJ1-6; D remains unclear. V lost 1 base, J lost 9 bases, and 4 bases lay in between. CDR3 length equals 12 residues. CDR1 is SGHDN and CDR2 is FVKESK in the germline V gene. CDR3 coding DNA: TGTGCCAGCAGCCAAGTTTCTTCACCCCTCCACTTT. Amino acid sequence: CASSQVSSPLHF.

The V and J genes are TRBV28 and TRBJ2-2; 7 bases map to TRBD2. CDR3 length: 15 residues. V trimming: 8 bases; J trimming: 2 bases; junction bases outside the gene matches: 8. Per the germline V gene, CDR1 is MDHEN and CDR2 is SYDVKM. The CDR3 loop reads CASGSAGDNTGELFF. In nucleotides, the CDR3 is TGTGCCAGCGGATCGGCGGGGGACAACACCGGGGAGCTGTTTTTT.

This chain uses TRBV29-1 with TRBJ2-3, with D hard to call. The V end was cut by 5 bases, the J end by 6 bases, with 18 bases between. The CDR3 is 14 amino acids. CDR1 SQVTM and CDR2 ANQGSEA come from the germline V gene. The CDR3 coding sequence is TGCAGCGTTCTTGCCGGGCTGTTGTGGGATACGCAGTATTTT. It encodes CSVLAGLLWDTQYF.

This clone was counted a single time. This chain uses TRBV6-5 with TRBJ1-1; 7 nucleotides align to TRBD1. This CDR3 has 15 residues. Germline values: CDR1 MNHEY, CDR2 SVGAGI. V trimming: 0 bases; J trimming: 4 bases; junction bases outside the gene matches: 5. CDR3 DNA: TGTGCCAGCAGTTACTCGCAGGGGGGTGGCACTGAAGCTTTCTTT. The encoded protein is CASSYSQGGGTEAFF.